The rows below give T cell receptor beta chains drawn from one sample of a study of a mutant IDH1 vaccine in newly diagnosed glioma. Using immunoSEQ multiplex PCR, the repertoire was profiled, and TCRdb retains in-frame clones only, with some absent. The sample shows under 95,000 clones, over 75% of them seen only once. The antigens these receptors bind are not known. The sequences come from PBMCs, collected from a glioma patient whose treatment included an IDH1 peptide vaccine. These receptors all stem from a woman in her forties or fifties with glioma. The CDR3 runs from the conserved cysteine through the conserved F or W. D genes are given only for firm matches. Size tells how often a clone was seen (once, few, many) or the class of an expanded clone, and some rows leave it out.

D gene: .; V gene: TRBV4-1; clone size: .; J gene: TRBJ1-2; CDR3 DNA: TGCGCCAGCAGCCAAGGACATGGCTACACCTTC; CDR3 protein: CASSQGHGYTF
D gene: .; V gene: TRBV27; clone size: .; J gene: TRBJ2-7; CDR3 DNA: TGTGCCAGCAGTTTGTCCCACCAGACAGGCTACTCCTACGAGCAGTACTTC; CDR3 protein: CASSLSHQTGYSYEQYF
D gene: TRBD1; V gene: TRBV5-5; clone size: .; J gene: TRBJ1-2; CDR3 DNA: TGTGCCAGCAGCTGGGGCCGGGACAGGGCCGTATATGGCTACACCTTC; CDR3 protein: CASSWGRDRAVYGYTF
D gene: TRBD2; V gene: TRBV11-1; clone size: .; J gene: TRBJ2-2; CDR3 DNA: TGTGCCAGCACCCTAGGGAGCGGGAGCAACACCGGGGAGCTGTTTTTT; CDR3 protein: CASTLGSGSNTGELFF
D gene: TRBD1; V gene: TRBV27; clone size: .; J gene: TRBJ2-7; CDR3 DNA: TGTGCCAGCGGGACAGGGAACTATGTACGGGCCACCCGGGTGTACGAGCAGTACTTC; CDR3 protein: CASGTGNYVRATRVYEQYF
D gene: TRBD2; V gene: TRBV7-9; clone size: .; J gene: TRBJ2-3; CDR3 DNA: TGTGCCAGCAGCTTGTTGGCGGGAGGGCCAGATACGCAGTATTTT; CDR3 protein: CASSLLAGGPDTQYF
D gene: .; V gene: TRBV5-1; clone size: .; J gene: TRBJ1-2; CDR3 DNA: TGCGCCAGCAGCTTGGAGGGGTCGGGCGGCTACACCTTC; CDR3 protein: CASSLEGSGGYTF
D gene: .; V gene: TRBV10-1; clone size: .; J gene: TRBJ1-6; CDR3 DNA: TGCGCCAGCAGTAAGCTGATGGATTCACCCCTCCACTTT; CDR3 protein: CASSKLMDSPLHF
D gene: TRBD2; V gene: TRBV11-2; clone size: .; J gene: TRBJ2-7; CDR3 DNA: TGTGCCAGCAGCCAAGGACTAGCGGGAGTATACGAGCAGTACTTC; CDR3 protein: CASSQGLAGVYEQYF
D gene: .; V gene: TRBV27; clone size: .; J gene: TRBJ2-1; CDR3 DNA: TGTGCCAGCAGTTCCCCGGGTTACAATGAGCAGTTCTTC; CDR3 protein: CASSSPGYNEQFF
D gene: .; V gene: TRBV10-1; clone size: .; J gene: TRBJ2-2; CDR3 DNA: TGCGCCTCCTGGGAGGGGGGCCCCGGGGAGCTGTTTTTT; CDR3 protein: CASWEGGPGELFF
D gene: .; V gene: TRBV9; clone size: .; J gene: TRBJ2-5; CDR3 DNA: TGTGCCAGCAGCGTAGACGTTCAAGAGACCCAGTACTTC; CDR3 protein: CASSVDVQETQYF
D gene: .; V gene: TRBV27; clone size: .; J gene: TRBJ2-3; CDR3 DNA: TGTGCCAGCCGGCGCGGTTCTTACACAGATACGCAGTATTTT; CDR3 protein: CASRRGSYTDTQYF
D gene: .; V gene: TRBV28; clone size: .; J gene: TRBJ2-7; CDR3 DNA: TGTGCCAGCAGCGGCTACGAGCAGTACTTC; CDR3 protein: CASSGYEQYF
D gene: .; V gene: TRBV28; clone size: once; J gene: TRBJ1-1; CDR3 DNA: TGTGCCAGCCGGGGGGCTACAGCCCCGAACACTGAAGCTTTCTTT; CDR3 protein: CASRGATAPNTEAFF
D gene: .; V gene: TRBV18; clone size: .; J gene: TRBJ2-1; CDR3 DNA: TGTGCCAGCTCACCCGGGACGGGAACTTCCTACAATGAGCAGTTCTTC; CDR3 protein: CASSPGTGTSYNEQFF
D gene: .; V gene: TRBV7-8; clone size: .; J gene: TRBJ2-3; CDR3 DNA: TGTGCCAGCAGCTCCAGACTAGATGTACGCACAGATACGCAGTATTTT; CDR3 protein: CASSSRLDVRTDTQYF
D gene: TRBD2; V gene: TRBV5-6; clone size: .; J gene: TRBJ2-5; CDR3 DNA: TGTGCCAGCGGGGGACTAGCGGTACCCCAAGAGACCCAGTACTTC; CDR3 protein: CASGGLAVPQETQYF
D gene: .; V gene: TRBV27; clone size: few; J gene: TRBJ1-5; CDR3 DNA: TGTGCCAGCAGTATACCAGGGGATCGTCAGCCCCAGCATTTT; CDR3 protein: CASSIPGDRQPQHF
D gene: .; V gene: TRBV27; clone size: .; J gene: TRBJ1-5; CDR3 DNA: TGTGCCAGCAGTTTAGTTTCCCATCAGCCCCAGCATTTT; CDR3 protein: CASSLVSHQPQHF
D gene: .; V gene: TRBV28; clone size: .; J gene: TRBJ2-7; CDR3 DNA: TGTGCCAGCAGTTTCGCGGGGAAGGACTACGAGCAGTACTTC; CDR3 protein: CASSFAGKDYEQYF
D gene: TRBD2; V gene: TRBV9; clone size: .; J gene: TRBJ2-3; CDR3 DNA: TGTGCCAGCAGCGCGCCCGGGACTAGCGGGAGTCCCATACTCTCTAATACGCAGTATTTT; CDR3 protein: CASSAPGTSGSPILSNTQYF
D gene: .; V gene: TRBV19; clone size: .; J gene: TRBJ2-1; CDR3 DNA: TGTGCCAGTAGTATCTCACAGTGGTTGAACAATGAGCAGTTCTTC; CDR3 protein: CASSISQWLNNEQFF
D gene: .; V gene: TRBV9; clone size: .; J gene: TRBJ1-1; CDR3 DNA: TGTGCCAGCAGCGCCCCTACAGGGAGGAACACTGAAGCTTTCTTT; CDR3 protein: CASSAPTGRNTEAFF
D gene: .; V gene: TRBV19; clone size: .; J gene: TRBJ2-1; CDR3 DNA: TGTGCCAGTAGTCCCGACAGTCGGAATGAGCAGTTCTTC; CDR3 protein: CASSPDSRNEQFF
D gene: .; V gene: TRBV5-1; clone size: .; J gene: TRBJ1-5; CDR3 DNA: TGCGCCAGCAAATATCGCAATCAGCCCCAGCATTTT; CDR3 protein: CASKYRNQPQHF
D gene: .; V gene: TRBV28; clone size: .; J gene: TRBJ1-1; CDR3 DNA: TGTGCCAGCAGTATCGGGGACACAGTCACTGAAGCTTTCTTT; CDR3 protein: CASSIGDTVTEAFF
D gene: TRBD1; V gene: TRBV27; clone size: .; J gene: TRBJ2-7; CDR3 DNA: TGTGCCAGCAGTCGACAGGGGTTTAGCGAGCAGTACTTC; CDR3 protein: CASSRQGFSEQYF
D gene: .; V gene: TRBV19; clone size: .; J gene: TRBJ1-6; CDR3 DNA: TGTGCCAGTAGTCCCTTTGGGGGAATGACCCACTCACCCCTCCACTTT; CDR3 protein: CASSPFGGMTHSPLHF
D gene: .; V gene: TRBV5-1; clone size: .; J gene: TRBJ2-6; CDR3 DNA: TGCGCCAGCAGCTTAAGTTCGGGGGCCAACGTCCTGACTTTC; CDR3 protein: CASSLSSGANVLTF
D gene: TRBD2; V gene: TRBV23-1; clone size: .; J gene: TRBJ2-3; CDR3 DNA: TGCGCCAGCACCACGCCCGGGGGGAGGCCAGATACGCAGTATTTT; CDR3 protein: CASTTPGGRPDTQYF